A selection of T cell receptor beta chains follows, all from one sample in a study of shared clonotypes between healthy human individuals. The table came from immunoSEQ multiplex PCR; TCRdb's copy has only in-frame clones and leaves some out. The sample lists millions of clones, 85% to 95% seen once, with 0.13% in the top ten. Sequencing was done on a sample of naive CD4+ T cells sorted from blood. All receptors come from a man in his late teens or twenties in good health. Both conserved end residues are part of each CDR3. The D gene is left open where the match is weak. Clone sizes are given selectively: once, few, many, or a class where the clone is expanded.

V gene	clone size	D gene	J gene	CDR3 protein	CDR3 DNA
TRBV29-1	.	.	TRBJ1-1	CSVVRSANTEAFF	TGCAGCGTTGTCAGGTCAGCGAACACTGAAGCTTTCTTT
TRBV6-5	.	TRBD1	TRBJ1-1	CASSRDRGPSTEAFF	TGTGCCAGCAGTCGGGACAGGGGGCCGAGCACTGAAGCTTTCTTT
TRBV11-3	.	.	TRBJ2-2	CASSLVAGLIITGELFF	TGTGCCAGCAGCTTAGTTGCAGGACTTATTATCACCGGGGAGCTGTTTTTT
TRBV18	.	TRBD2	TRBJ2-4	CASSPSGTTLAKNIQYF	TGTGCCAGCTCACCATCCGGGACTACCCTAGCCAAAAACATTCAGTACTTC
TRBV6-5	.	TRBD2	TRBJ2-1	CASSSAGGSSYNEQFF	TGTGCCAGCAGTTCCGCGGGGGGGAGCTCCTACAATGAGCAGTTCTTC
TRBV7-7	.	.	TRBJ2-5	CASSLGGSGAQYF	TGTGCTAGCAGCTTGGGTGGCTCCGGGGCCCAGTACTTC
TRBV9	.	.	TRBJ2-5	CASSYSPGETQYF	TGTGCCAGCAGTTATTCCCCCGGAGAGACCCAGTACTTC
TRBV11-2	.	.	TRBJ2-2	CASSLERTGELFF	TGTGCCAGCAGCTTAGAAAGGACCGGGGAGCTGTTTTTT
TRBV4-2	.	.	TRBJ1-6	CASSQGGPGVSPLHF	TGTGCCAGCAGCCAAGGGGGGCCAGGGGTGTCACCCCTCCACTTT
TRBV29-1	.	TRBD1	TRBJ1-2	CSGDRDLGYTF	TGCAGCGGTGACAGGGATCTCGGCTACACCTTC
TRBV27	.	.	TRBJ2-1	CASSLLIAAGNNEQFF	TGTGCCAGCAGTTTATTGATAGCGGCAGGTAACAATGAGCAGTTCTTC
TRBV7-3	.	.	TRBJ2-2	CASSLSRGTGELFF	TGTGCCAGCAGCTTGTCTAGAGGCACCGGGGAGCTGTTTTTT
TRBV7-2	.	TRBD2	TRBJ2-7	CASSPGLTSYEQYF	TGTGCCAGCAGCCCGGGACTAACCTCCTACGAGCAGTACTTC
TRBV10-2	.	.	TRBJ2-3	CASSPGVQFSTDTQYF	TGCGCCAGCAGCCCCGGGGTACAATTTAGCACAGATACGCAGTATTTT
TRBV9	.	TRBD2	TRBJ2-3	CASSVATLAGAVSSTDTQYF	TGTGCCAGCAGCGTAGCTACCCTAGCGGGGGCCGTTTCTAGCACAGATACGCAGTATTTT
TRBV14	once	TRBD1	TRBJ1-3	CASSFRTGGAQNTIYF	TGTGCCAGCAGCTTCCGGACAGGGGGCGCGCAAAACACCATATATTTT
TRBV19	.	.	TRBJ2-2	CASSWYTGELFF	TGTGCCAGTAGTTGGTACACCGGGGAGCTGTTTTTT
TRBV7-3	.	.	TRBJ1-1	CASKAGPSETEAFF	TGTGCCAGCAAGGCAGGTCCATCGGAAACTGAAGCTTTCTTT
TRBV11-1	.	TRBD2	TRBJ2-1	CASSWTSGVYNEQFF	TGTGCCAGCAGCTGGACTAGCGGTGTTTACAATGAGCAGTTCTTC
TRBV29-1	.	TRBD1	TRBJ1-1	CSVDRQGAEAFF	TGCAGCGTTGACCGACAGGGGGCTGAAGCTTTCTTT
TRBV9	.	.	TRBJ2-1	CASSVGAETYNEQFF	TGTGCCAGCAGCGTGGGGGCGGAGACGTACAATGAGCAGTTCTTC
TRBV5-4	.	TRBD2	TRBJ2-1	CASSLGLRLAGNEQFF	TGTGCCAGCAGCTTGGGTCTGAGACTAGCGGGGAATGAGCAGTTCTTC
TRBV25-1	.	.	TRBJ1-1	CASSEWGGNTEAFF	TGTGCCAGCAGTGAATGGGGAGGGAACACTGAAGCTTTCTTT
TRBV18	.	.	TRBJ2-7	CASSPEVDLYEQYF	TGTGCCAGCTCACCAGAGGTAGACTTATACGAGCAGTACTTC
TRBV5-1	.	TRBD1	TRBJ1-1	CASSYLGQGYTEAFF	TGCGCCAGCAGCTACCTCGGACAGGGCTACACTGAAGCTTTCTTT
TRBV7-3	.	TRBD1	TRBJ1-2	CASSPGTDYGYTF	TGTGCCAGCAGCCCTGGGACAGATTATGGCTACACCTTC
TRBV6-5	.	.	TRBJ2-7	CASSYSERINEQYF	TGTGCCAGCAGTTACTCGGAGAGAATTAACGAGCAGTACTTC
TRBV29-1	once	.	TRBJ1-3	CSVERVSGNTIYF	TGCAGCGTTGAAAGAGTTTCGGGAAACACCATATATTTT
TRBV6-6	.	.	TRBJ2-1	CASSPELTGNEQFF	TGTGCCAGCAGTCCCGAGTTGACTGGGAATGAGCAGTTCTTC
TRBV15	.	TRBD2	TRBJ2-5	CATSRDVSSGGARETQYF	TGTGCCACCAGCAGAGATGTTTCTAGCGGGGGGGCCAGGGAGACCCAGTACTTC
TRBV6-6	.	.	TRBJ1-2	CASSRDGGYTF	TGTGCCAGCAGTAGAGACGGAGGCTACACCTTC
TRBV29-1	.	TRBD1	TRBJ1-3	CSVETRGHGNTIYF	TGCAGCGTTGAAACCAGGGGGCATGGAAACACCATATATTTT